The 7 T cell receptor beta chains below come from one sample, sequenced in a study of blood T cell repertoires in COVID-19. Clones were read by immunoSEQ multiplex PCR, and TCRdb kept only the in-frame ones, dropping some. Of some 430,000 clones listed, roughly 88% are singletons. Input material: PBMCs or T cells enriched from blood (not recorded which). Receptor source: a man younger than 35 who had recovered from COVID-19.

The chain's CDR3 is CASSGRGGPGNTIYF. The CDR3 nucleotides read TGCGCCAGCAGCGGGCGGGGCGGACCTGGAAACACCATATATTTT. The chain recombines TRBV5-1 with TRBJ1-3, with D possibly matching TRBD1 (5 bases). The germline CDR1 and CDR2 sequences are SGHRS and YFSETQ. The V gene lost 4 bases and the J gene lost 2 bases, with 13 bases spanning the gap. This CDR3 is built from 15 residues.

The J gene is TRBJ2-2, the V gene TRBV9, with 9 positions matching TRBD1. Per the germline V gene, CDR1 is SGDLS and CDR2 is YYNGEE. This CDR3 contains 15 residues. Losses at the gene ends were 3 bases for V and 6 bases for J; bases not matched to a gene: 6. Here the CDR3 reads CASSATGGEAGELFF. The DNA of the CDR3 is TGTGCCAGCAGCGCAACAGGGGGCGAAGCCGGGGAGCTGTTTTTT.

V is TRBV5-1 and J is TRBJ1-5; tentatively, D is TRBD1 (6 bases). CDR3 length: 14 amino acids. CDR1 is SGHRS and CDR2 is YFSETQ in the germline V gene. The V gene lost 4 bases and the J gene lost 5 bases, with 13 bases spanning the gap. CDR3 DNA sequence: TGCGCCAGCAGCGAACAGGGTCGGGATCAGCCCCAGCATTTT. Protein product: CASSEQGRDQPQHF.

Concerning this clone itself: The junction departs from germline at one end; a sequencing error may be responsible. The chain uses TRBV23-1 and TRBJ1-4; D ambiguous. TRBV23-1 belongs to the ORF category, with a function that is uncertain. The CDR3 has 18 amino acids. The CDR3 loop is CASGHGVTLRGANEKLFF. The CDR3 DNA sequence: TGCGCCAGCGGTCATGGAGTGACCCTCCGGGGAGCTAATGAAAAACTGTTTTTT.

V gene TRBV10-2 combines with J gene TRBJ2-7; D is undetermined. V lost 7 bases, J lost 5 bases, and 15 bases lay in between. The CDR3 totals 13 residues. Germline V lookup: CDR1 WSHSY, CDR2 SAAADI. CDR3 sequence: CASTITRYDEQYF. The CDR3 DNA sequence: TGCGCCAGCACTATCACGCGGTACGACGAGCAGTACTTC.

The rearrangement uses TRBV7-6 and TRBJ1-3; 7 positions agree with TRBD1. Germline CDR1 SGHVS, CDR2 FNYEAQ. This CDR3 has 15 amino acids. V lost 4 bases, J lost 2 bases, and 5 bases stayed unmatched. The CDR3 DNA is TGTGCCAGCAGCTCGGGGCAGGGGGCTGGAAACACCATATATTTT. Translated, it gives CASSSGQGAGNTIYF.

This rearrangement joins TRBV5-4 to TRBJ2-1, with 7 bases aligning to TRBD2. CDR3 length equals 16 residues. Germline V CDR1 and CDR2: SGHNT, YYREEE (reference sequence). Trimming removed 0 bases from V and 9 bases from J; junction bases left unmatched: 12. Written as DNA, the CDR3 is TGTGCCAGCAGCTTGGACGGGAGGTCCTCTCTGAGTGAGCAGTTCTTC. Residues: CASSLDGRSSLSEQFF.